These T cell receptor beta chains were read from a single sample in a study of T cells after yellow fever vaccination. TCRdb processed the 5' RACE reads anew with MiXCR; each CDR3 protein has one entry. In the table there are some 400,000 distinct CDR3 sequences, around 19% of which are singletons. The material sequenced was PBMCs, taken before the yellow fever booster vaccination. These receptors all come from a man between 18 and 29 years old who received the YFV17D yellow fever vaccine. Both conserved end residues are part of each CDR3. D genes are given only for firm matches. Not every row has a clone size; where given, it reads once, few, many or a size class.

J gene: TRBJ2-1; V gene: TRBV5-6; D gene: TRBD2; clone size: many; CDR3 DNA: TGTGCCAGCAGCTCTAACTTAGCGGGGGACCTCCACAATGAGCAGTTCTTC; CDR3 protein: CASSSNLAGDLHNEQFF
J gene: TRBJ1-1; V gene: TRBV7-2; D gene: NA; clone size: NA; CDR3 DNA: TGTGCCAGCAGCTTTGGGTCCCTGGGAAGGGAGGACACTGAAGCTTTCTTT; CDR3 protein: CASSFGSLGREDTEAFF
J gene: TRBJ2-3; V gene: TRBV18; D gene: NA; clone size: few; CDR3 DNA: TGTGCCAGCTCACCATCGCATTCCAGCACAGATACGCAGTATTTT; CDR3 protein: CASSPSHSSTDTQYF
J gene: TRBJ1-6; V gene: TRBV7-8; D gene: TRBD1; clone size: few; CDR3 DNA: TGTGCCAGCAGCGTCACGGACAGGGCTTCACCCCTCCACTTT; CDR3 protein: CASSVTDRASPLHF
J gene: TRBJ1-1; V gene: TRBV2; D gene: NA; clone size: NA; CDR3 DNA: TGTGCCAGCAGTACACCGCCCACCTCCACTGAAGCTTTCTTT; CDR3 protein: CASSTPPTSTEAFF
J gene: TRBJ2-6; V gene: TRBV19; D gene: TRBD1; clone size: NA; CDR3 DNA: TGTGCCAGTAGATTGACAGGGTTAATCTCTGGGGCCAACGTCCTGACTTTC; CDR3 protein: CASRLTGLISGANVLTF
J gene: TRBJ2-7; V gene: TRBV20-1; D gene: NA; clone size: few; CDR3 DNA: TGCAGTGGGAGAGATTTTGGCTCCTACGAGCAGTACTTC; CDR3 protein: CSGRDFGSYEQYF
J gene: TRBJ1-1; V gene: TRBV18; D gene: NA; clone size: few; CDR3 DNA: TGTGCCAGCTCACCACGGACCCGGGTTGGGGACACTGAAGCTTTCTTT; CDR3 protein: CASSPRTRVGDTEAFF
J gene: TRBJ2-2; V gene: TRBV27; D gene: NA; clone size: many; CDR3 DNA: TGTGCCAGCGGCTACTCCGACAGAACCGGGGAGCTGTTTTTT; CDR3 protein: CASGYSDRTGELFF
J gene: TRBJ2-5; V gene: TRBV7-8; D gene: NA; clone size: many; CDR3 DNA: TGTGCCAGCAGCCAAGGTAGACAGGAGACCCAGTACTTC; CDR3 protein: CASSQGRQETQYF
J gene: TRBJ1-1; V gene: TRBV7-9; D gene: NA; clone size: few; CDR3 DNA: TGTGCCAGCAGCTCCGTGGGGCCCGGGAACACTGAAGCTTTCTTT; CDR3 protein: CASSSVGPGNTEAFF
J gene: TRBJ2-3; V gene: TRBV2; D gene: NA; clone size: few; CDR3 DNA: TGTGCCAGCAGCCTCGTTCAATCTAGCACAGATACGCAGTATTTT; CDR3 protein: CASSLVQSSTDTQYF
J gene: TRBJ1-2; V gene: TRBV6-5; D gene: NA; clone size: NA; CDR3 DNA: TGTGCCAGCAGTTTCCCAGGGAGCTATGGCTACACCTTC; CDR3 protein: CASSFPGSYGYTF
J gene: TRBJ2-2; V gene: TRBV4-2; D gene: TRBD1; clone size: NA; CDR3 DNA: TGTGCCAGCAGCCAAACGGGACAGGGACACACCGGGGAGCTGTTTTTT; CDR3 protein: CASSQTGQGHTGELFF
J gene: TRBJ1-1; V gene: TRBV6-6; D gene: NA; clone size: NA; CDR3 DNA: TGTGCCAGCACCCCCCTAGGGGACGGTGAAGCTTTCTTT; CDR3 protein: CASTPLGDGEAFF
J gene: TRBJ2-5; V gene: TRBV7-8; D gene: NA; clone size: NA; CDR3 DNA: TGTGCCAGCAGATTAGTTCTGGGGTCGGAGACCCAGTACTTC; CDR3 protein: CASRLVLGSETQYF
J gene: TRBJ1-1; V gene: TRBV29-1; D gene: NA; clone size: NA; CDR3 DNA: TGCAGCGCTAATGGATTTACGAACACTGAAGCTTTCTTT; CDR3 protein: CSANGFTNTEAFF
J gene: TRBJ1-1; V gene: TRBV12-3/TRBV12-4; D gene: NA; clone size: NA; CDR3 DNA: TGTGCCAGCAGGCACAGGGTAGGTCTCACTGAAGCTTTCTTT; CDR3 protein: CASRHRVGLTEAFF
J gene: TRBJ1-5; V gene: TRBV7-2; D gene: NA; clone size: NA; CDR3 DNA: TGTGCCAGCAGCGTAGAACGGGGGCGTAATCAGCCCCAGCATTTT; CDR3 protein: CASSVERGRNQPQHF
J gene: TRBJ2-5; V gene: TRBV7-2; D gene: NA; clone size: NA; CDR3 DNA: TGTGCCAGCAGCCCAGCGGACAGAGTGGGGACCCAGTACTTC; CDR3 protein: CASSPADRVGTQYF
J gene: TRBJ2-3; V gene: TRBV9; D gene: NA; clone size: NA; CDR3 DNA: TGTGCCAGCAGCGTAGATCGAGACACGGAGGGGGCAGATACGCAGTATTTT; CDR3 protein: CASSVDRDTEGADTQYF
J gene: TRBJ2-1; V gene: TRBV7-2; D gene: NA; clone size: NA; CDR3 DNA: TGTGCCAGCAGCTTAGCCGGAGCTGGATCCTACAATGAGCAGTTCTTC; CDR3 protein: CASSLAGAGSYNEQFF
J gene: TRBJ1-5; V gene: TRBV5-5; D gene: TRBD1; clone size: NA; CDR3 DNA: TGTGCCAGCAGTGAGACAGGGGGAAATCAGCCCCAGCATTTT; CDR3 protein: CASSETGGNQPQHF
J gene: TRBJ2-5; V gene: TRBV12-3/TRBV12-4; D gene: NA; clone size: NA; CDR3 DNA: TGTGCCAGCAGTTCCTTGGGGTTCGGAGAGACCCAGTACTTC; CDR3 protein: CASSSLGFGETQYF
J gene: TRBJ2-3; V gene: TRBV5-1; D gene: NA; clone size: few; CDR3 DNA: TGCGCCAGCAGCCTAGGAGTCCCAGATACGCAGTATTTT; CDR3 protein: CASSLGVPDTQYF
J gene: TRBJ2-5; V gene: TRBV9; D gene: TRBD1; clone size: NA; CDR3 DNA: TGTGCCAGCAGCGTGGGGACAGGGGGCGAGGTTGAGACCCAGTACTTC; CDR3 protein: CASSVGTGGEVETQYF
J gene: TRBJ1-5; V gene: TRBV20-1; D gene: NA; clone size: NA; CDR3 DNA: TGCAGTGCTAGAGGCTATCAGCGGCAGCCCCAGCATTTT; CDR3 protein: CSARGYQRQPQHF
J gene: TRBJ1-1; V gene: TRBV15; D gene: NA; clone size: once; CDR3 DNA: TGTGCCACCAGCAGAGTTGTAGGAAACACTGAAGCTTTCTTT; CDR3 protein: CATSRVVGNTEAFF
J gene: TRBJ2-3; V gene: TRBV9; D gene: NA; clone size: many; CDR3 DNA: TGTGCCAGCAGCGCCAGCACAGATACGCAGTATTTT; CDR3 protein: CASSASTDTQYF
J gene: TRBJ1-1; V gene: TRBV7-9; D gene: NA; clone size: few; CDR3 DNA: TGTGCCCTGGCGCGGGGCACTGAAGCTTTCTTT; CDR3 protein: CALARGTEAFF
J gene: TRBJ1-5; V gene: TRBV30; D gene: NA; clone size: NA; CDR3 DNA: TGTGCCTGGAGCGCAAACGGATTAAATCAGCCCCAGCATTTT; CDR3 protein: CAWSANGLNQPQHF
J gene: TRBJ2-5; V gene: TRBV5-1; D gene: TRBD1; clone size: NA; CDR3 DNA: TGCGCCAGCAGCTCCCCAGGGGGCCGGGAGACCCAGTACTTC; CDR3 protein: CASSSPGGRETQYF
J gene: TRBJ2-3; V gene: TRBV7-2; D gene: NA; clone size: many; CDR3 DNA: TGTGCCAGCAGCTTAGGGAGGTCCCAGAATACGCAGTATTTT; CDR3 protein: CASSLGRSQNTQYF
J gene: TRBJ2-7; V gene: TRBV7-6; D gene: NA; clone size: NA; CDR3 DNA: TGTGCCAGCAGCTCGGCAGGAGCCTCCTACGAGCAGTACTTC; CDR3 protein: CASSSAGASYEQYF
J gene: TRBJ2-7; V gene: TRBV5-1; D gene: NA; clone size: many; CDR3 DNA: TGCGCCAGCAGCTCGGGGCTGGGCTCCTACGAGCAGTACTTC; CDR3 protein: CASSSGLGSYEQYF
J gene: TRBJ1-5; V gene: TRBV6-6; D gene: NA; clone size: NA; CDR3 DNA: TGTGCCAGCAGATCGCTGCGGGGGGCGCGCAATCAGCCCCAGCATTTT; CDR3 protein: CASRSLRGARNQPQHF
J gene: TRBJ1-1; V gene: TRBV7-3; D gene: NA; clone size: NA; CDR3 DNA: TGTGCCAGCAGCTTATCCTCGAACCGTGGCACTGAAGCTTTCTTT; CDR3 protein: CASSLSSNRGTEAFF
J gene: TRBJ2-1; V gene: TRBV4-1; D gene: TRBD2; clone size: NA; CDR3 DNA: TGCGCCAGCAGCCAAGAAGGTAAAGGGACTAGCGGAGCACTTGAGCAGTTCTTC; CDR3 protein: CASSQEGKGTSGALEQFF
J gene: TRBJ1-1; V gene: TRBV7-8; D gene: NA; clone size: NA; CDR3 DNA: TGTGCCAGCGGGGATACCACTGAAGCTTTCTTT; CDR3 protein: CASGDTTEAFF
J gene: TRBJ2-6; V gene: TRBV18; D gene: NA; clone size: NA; CDR3 DNA: TGTGCCAGCTCACCAAGGTCCAGGGGAGAGGCTGGGGCCAACGTCCTGACTTTC; CDR3 protein: CASSPRSRGEAGANVLTF
J gene: TRBJ2-3; V gene: TRBV5-1; D gene: TRBD2; clone size: few; CDR3 DNA: TGCGCCAGCAGCCTGGGACTAGCGGGGATCACAGATACGCAGTATTTT; CDR3 protein: CASSLGLAGITDTQYF
J gene: TRBJ2-2; V gene: TRBV5-1; D gene: NA; clone size: NA; CDR3 DNA: TGCGCCAGCAGTTACATGACAGGCCCGAACACCGGGGAGCTGTTTTTT; CDR3 protein: CASSYMTGPNTGELFF
J gene: TRBJ2-2; V gene: TRBV9; D gene: NA; clone size: NA; CDR3 DNA: TGTGCCAGCGAAGGGGCCCCCGGGGAGCTGTTTTTT; CDR3 protein: CASEGAPGELFF
J gene: TRBJ2-3; V gene: TRBV6-2/TRBV6-3; D gene: TRBD1; clone size: few; CDR3 DNA: TGTGCCAGCACTCCATGGGGACAGCTTATCACAGATACGCAGTATTTT; CDR3 protein: CASTPWGQLITDTQYF
J gene: TRBJ2-1; V gene: TRBV11-2; D gene: NA; clone size: NA; CDR3 DNA: TGTGCCAGCAGCTTAAAGGTGGCGGGGACATCCTACAATGAGCAGTTCTTC; CDR3 protein: CASSLKVAGTSYNEQFF
J gene: TRBJ2-5; V gene: TRBV7-8; D gene: NA; clone size: NA; CDR3 DNA: TGTGCCAGCAGCTTAAGGCTAGGGGGAGGGGAGACCCAGTACTTC; CDR3 protein: CASSLRLGGGETQYF
J gene: TRBJ1-5; V gene: TRBV6-5; D gene: NA; clone size: few; CDR3 DNA: TGTGCCAGCAGCTCGGGACTCCCTAGCAATCAGCCCCAGCATTTT; CDR3 protein: CASSSGLPSNQPQHF
J gene: TRBJ2-3; V gene: TRBV2; D gene: TRBD2; clone size: few; CDR3 DNA: TGTGCCAGCAAGGGGACTAGCGGGGGGACAGATACGCAGTATTTT; CDR3 protein: CASKGTSGGTDTQYF
J gene: TRBJ2-3; V gene: TRBV7-9; D gene: NA; clone size: NA; CDR3 DNA: TGTGCCACGGTGGAGGGACAGAGCACAGATACGCAGTATTTT; CDR3 protein: CATVEGQSTDTQYF
J gene: TRBJ2-7; V gene: TRBV5-1; D gene: NA; clone size: few; CDR3 DNA: TGCGCCAGCAGCTTACCAGAGGGCTACGAGCAGTACTTC; CDR3 protein: CASSLPEGYEQYF
J gene: TRBJ1-4; V gene: TRBV4-1; D gene: TRBD1; clone size: few; CDR3 DNA: TGCGCCAGCAGCCAGGGGACAGGGAATGAAAAACTGTTTTTT; CDR3 protein: CASSQGTGNEKLFF
J gene: TRBJ1-2; V gene: TRBV6-5; D gene: NA; clone size: NA; CDR3 DNA: TGTGCCAGCAGCCCCCGGACAGCTGTAGGAGGCTACACCTTC; CDR3 protein: CASSPRTAVGGYTF
J gene: TRBJ2-5; V gene: TRBV6-2/TRBV6-3; D gene: NA; clone size: NA; CDR3 DNA: TGTGCCAGCAGTTTTTCGGGGTCCACAACGGAGACCCAGTACTTC; CDR3 protein: CASSFSGSTTETQYF
J gene: TRBJ1-1; V gene: TRBV9; D gene: TRBD1; clone size: few; CDR3 DNA: TGTGCCAGCAGAAAGGGGGCTGGGGACACTGAAGCTTTCTTT; CDR3 protein: CASRKGAGDTEAFF
J gene: TRBJ1-2; V gene: TRBV2; D gene: NA; clone size: NA; CDR3 DNA: TGTGCCAGCAGTCAGTTGAACTATGGCTACACCTTC; CDR3 protein: CASSQLNYGYTF
J gene: TRBJ1-5; V gene: TRBV7-2; D gene: TRBD1; clone size: NA; CDR3 DNA: TGTGCCAGCAGCCGTAATCAGGGGGAGCAGCCCCAGCATTTT; CDR3 protein: CASSRNQGEQPQHF
J gene: TRBJ2-2; V gene: TRBV7-2; D gene: NA; clone size: NA; CDR3 DNA: TGTGCCTTAGGAGGGCTAAACACCGGGGAGCTGTTTTTT; CDR3 protein: CALGGLNTGELFF